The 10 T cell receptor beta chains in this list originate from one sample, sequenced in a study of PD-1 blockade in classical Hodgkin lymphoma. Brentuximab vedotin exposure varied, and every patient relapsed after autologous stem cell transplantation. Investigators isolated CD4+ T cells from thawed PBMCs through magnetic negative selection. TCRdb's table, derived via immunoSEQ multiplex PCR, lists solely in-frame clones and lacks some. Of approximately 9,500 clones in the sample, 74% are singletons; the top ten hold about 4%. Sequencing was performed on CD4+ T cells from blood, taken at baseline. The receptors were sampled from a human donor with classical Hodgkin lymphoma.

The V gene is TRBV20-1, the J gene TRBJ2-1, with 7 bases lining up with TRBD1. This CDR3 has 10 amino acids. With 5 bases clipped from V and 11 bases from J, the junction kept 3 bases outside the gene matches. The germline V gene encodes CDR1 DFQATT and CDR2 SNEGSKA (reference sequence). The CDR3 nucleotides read TGCAGTGCTTGGGACAGAAAGCAGTTCTTC. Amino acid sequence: CSAWDRKQFF.

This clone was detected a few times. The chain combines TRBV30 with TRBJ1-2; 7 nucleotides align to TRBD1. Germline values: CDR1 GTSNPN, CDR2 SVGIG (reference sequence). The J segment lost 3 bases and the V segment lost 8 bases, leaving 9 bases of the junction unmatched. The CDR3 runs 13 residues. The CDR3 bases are TGTGCCCGGCGACAGGGTCTCGACTATGGCTACACCTTC. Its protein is CARRQGLDYGYTF.

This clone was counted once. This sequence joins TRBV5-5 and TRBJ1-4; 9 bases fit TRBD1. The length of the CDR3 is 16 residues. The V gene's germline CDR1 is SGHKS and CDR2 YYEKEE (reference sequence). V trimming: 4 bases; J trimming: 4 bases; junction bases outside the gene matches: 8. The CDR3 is CASSRNRGLVNEKLFF. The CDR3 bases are TGTGCCAGCAGCCGGAACAGGGGGCTAGTTAATGAAAAACTGTTTTTT.

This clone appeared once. The CDR3 bases are TGTGCCAGCAGCTCTATTATTGGCGATTCACAGCGTACCTACGAGCAGTACTTC. It is translated as CASSSIIGDSQRTYEQYF. The V call is TRBV7-9, the J call TRBJ2-7; no clear D gene. Germline CDR1 is SEHNR and CDR2 is FQNEAQ (reference sequence). The V end was cut by 4 bases, the J end by 2 bases, with 24 bases between. CDR3 length: 18 amino acids. The variable domain in full, completed from reference TRBV7-9 and TRBJ2-7, reads DTGVSQNPRHKITKRGQNVTFRCDPISEHNRLYWYRQTLGQGPEFLTYFQNEAQLEKSRLLSDRFSAERPKGSFSTLEIQRTEQGDSAMYLCASSSIIGDSQRTYEQYFGPGTRLTVT.

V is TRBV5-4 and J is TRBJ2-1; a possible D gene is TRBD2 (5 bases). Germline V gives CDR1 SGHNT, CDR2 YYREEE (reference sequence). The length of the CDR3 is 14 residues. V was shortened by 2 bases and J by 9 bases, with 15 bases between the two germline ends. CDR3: CASSFLNGKGEQFF. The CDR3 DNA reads TGTGCCAGCAGCTTTTTAAACGGGAAGGGTGAGCAGTTCTTC.

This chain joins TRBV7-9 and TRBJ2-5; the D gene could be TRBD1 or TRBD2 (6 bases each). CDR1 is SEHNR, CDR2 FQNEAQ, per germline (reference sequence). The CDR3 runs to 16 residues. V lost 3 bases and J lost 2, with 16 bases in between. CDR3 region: CASSLGGPSSQETQYF. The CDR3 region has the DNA TGTGCCAGCAGCTTGGGGGGCCCCTCGAGTCAAGAGACCCAGTACTTC.

The CDR3 sequence: CASSRTGGLNYGYTF. The CDR3 coding sequence is TGTGCCAGCAGTAGGACAGGGGGTCTTAACTATGGCTACACCTTC. The chain couples TRBV2 to TRBJ1-2; 10 positions agree with TRBD1. J was trimmed by 1 base and V by 5 bases; bases with no gene match: 4. The length of the CDR3 is 15 residues. Germline CDR1 reads SNHLY; CDR2 reads FYNNEI.

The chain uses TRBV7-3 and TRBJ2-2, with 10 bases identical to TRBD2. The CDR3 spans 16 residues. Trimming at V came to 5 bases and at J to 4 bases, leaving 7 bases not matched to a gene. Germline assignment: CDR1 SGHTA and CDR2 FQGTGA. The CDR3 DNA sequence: TGTGCCAGCAGCCTTGCAGCGGGAGGGGCCACCGGGGAGCTGTTTTTT. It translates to CASSLAAGGATGELFF.

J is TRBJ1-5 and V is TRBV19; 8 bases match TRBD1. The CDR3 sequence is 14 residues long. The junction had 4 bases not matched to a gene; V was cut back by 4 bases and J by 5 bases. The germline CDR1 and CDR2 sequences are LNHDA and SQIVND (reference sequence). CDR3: CASSTTGGYQPQHF. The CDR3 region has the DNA TGTGCCAGTAGTACTACAGGGGGATATCAGCCCCAGCATTTT.

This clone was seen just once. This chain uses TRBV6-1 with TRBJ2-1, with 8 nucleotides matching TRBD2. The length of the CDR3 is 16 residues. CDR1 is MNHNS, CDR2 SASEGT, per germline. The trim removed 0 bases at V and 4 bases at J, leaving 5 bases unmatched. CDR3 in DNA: TGTGCCAGCAGTGAAGCAGGGACTAGGTGGTACAATGAGCAGTTCTTC. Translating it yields CASSEAGTRWYNEQFF.